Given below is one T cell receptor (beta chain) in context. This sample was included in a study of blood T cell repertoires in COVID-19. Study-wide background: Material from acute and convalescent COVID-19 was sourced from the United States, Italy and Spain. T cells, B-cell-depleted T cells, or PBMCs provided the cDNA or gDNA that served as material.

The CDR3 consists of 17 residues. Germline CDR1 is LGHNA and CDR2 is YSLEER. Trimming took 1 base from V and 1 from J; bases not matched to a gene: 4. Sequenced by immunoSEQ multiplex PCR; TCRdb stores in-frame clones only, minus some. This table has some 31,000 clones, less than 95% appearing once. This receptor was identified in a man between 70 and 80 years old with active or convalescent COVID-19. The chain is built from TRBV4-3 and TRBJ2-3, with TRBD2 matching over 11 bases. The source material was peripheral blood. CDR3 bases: TGCGCCAGCAGCCAAGGCGTACTAGCGGGGGGCACAGATACGCAGTATTTT. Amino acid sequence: CASSQGVLAGGTDTQYF.